This T cell receptor beta chain was sequenced for a study of T cell responses to AZD1222 COVID-19 vaccine. Study-level information: Whether given at about 4 or about 12 weeks, second doses were pooled. Whole-study results and caveats: Seropositive status at baseline applied to only 5 or 6 AZD1222 recipients. Clonal diversity was possibly underestimated, and white British individuals and females predominated among donors.

Here immunoSEQ multiplex PCR was the method, and the copy in TCRdb shows in-frame clones only, minus some. The sample contains roughly 180,000 clones, more than 80% of which appear only once. Trimming cost V 6 bases and J 2 bases, with 10 bases left between them. Germline V lookup: CDR1 MNHEY, CDR2 SVGAGI. This CDR3 contains 13 residues. Regarding this clone: The antigen is not known.

Specimen: peripheral blood, collected on day 0 of AZD1222 vaccination. The genes are TRBV6-5 and TRBJ1-2; D perhaps matches TRBD1 (5 bases). The TCR originated in an adult in good health. CDR3 region: CASRGTGNYGYTF. The CDR3 coding sequence is TGTGCCAGCAGGGGGACGGGAAACTATGGCTACACCTTC.